Below, one T cell receptor beta chain is given with its context. Its matching antigen is unknown. Trimming cost V 4 bases and J 3 bases; bases outside gene matches: 9. The CDR3 covers 15 residues. Per the germline V gene, CDR1 is LGHNA and CDR2 is YSLEER. Repertoires were generated with immunoSEQ multiplex PCR, while TCRdb's copy carries only in-frame clones and drops some. The sample lists roughly 92,000 clones, 85% to 95% occurring once. The data were taken from a study of siplizumab effects on memory and regulatory T cells. Study-wide findings and caveats: Treatment with siplizumab left mappable alloreactive CD4+ clones averaging approximately 68% Treg-derived, compared with 25% to 30% in controls.

V is TRBV4-3 and J is TRBJ2-7; TRBD2 aligns across 7 bases. This sequence originates from a human donor in good health. Sequencing was carried out using non-Treg CD4+ T cells sorted from blood. The CDR3 DNA sequence: TGCGCCAGCAGCCCTGGGGAGGGCAGAAGCTACGAGCAGTACTTC. It yields the protein CASSPGEGRSYEQYF.